This TCR beta chain was recovered during a study of T cells in Graves' hyperthyroidism and ophthalmopathy. This CDR3 comprises 13 residues. CDR1 and CDR2 from the germline V gene are GTSNPN and SVGIG (reference sequence). With 5 bases clipped from V and 7 bases from J, the junction kept 8 bases outside the gene matches. Amplified regions were TCR beta CDR3 sequences from RNA transcripts. The study used the HTBI primer set for a first-round RT-PCR of the TCR CDR3. TCRdb re-called the multiplex PCR reads with MiXCR, one entry per CDR3 protein. Of 500,000 to 650,000 distinct CDR3 sequences in the sample, roughly a sixth were seen once. Whole-study results and caveats: Blood also contained most expanded thyroid clonotypes above 0.001.

This clonotype came up a few times. Its antigen is not known. A much larger clone sits a single nucleotide away, making a read error possible. Clinical symptoms, serum thyroxine and TRAb, thyroid ultrasound and orbital computed tomography were used for the diagnoses. The chain combines TRBV30 with TRBJ1-2; 9 nucleotides agree with TRBD1. The specimen was blood. The source is a woman between 18 and 29 years old with Graves' ophthalmopathy. The CDR3 DNA follows: TGTGCCTGGGACGGACAGGGGAGGGCTGGCTACACCTTC. Translating gives CAWDGQGRAGYTF.